The 13 T cell receptor beta chains listed next were all sequenced from one sample in a study of cytomegalovirus exposure and HLA in healthy donors. The PCR ran on 60 Vbeta and 13 Jbeta primers. Using immunoSEQ multiplex PCR, the repertoire was profiled, and TCRdb retains in-frame clones only, with some absent. In the table there are some 110,000 clones, approximately 66% of which are singletons. Sequencing was done on a sample of PBMCs. The receptor source for this set is a woman between 40 and 55 years old in good health and CMV-seropositive.

This clone appeared a few times. The V and J genes are TRBV4-2 and TRBJ2-7, with D perhaps matching TRBD1 (6 bases). CDR3 length equals 15 residues. CDR1 LGHNA and CDR2 YNFKEQ come from the germline V gene. The ends were cut back, 0 bases at V and 3 bases at J, with 12 bases in the middle. CDR3 sequence: CASSQDVGHSYEQYF. DNA for the CDR3: TGTGCCAGCAGCCAAGATGTGGGACATAGCTACGAGCAGTACTTC.

This chain joins TRBV18 and TRBJ2-1; 13 bases map to TRBD2. The V segment lost 1 base and the J segment 14 bases; nucleotides outside the gene matches: 11. CDR1 KGHSH and CDR2 LQKENI come from the germline V gene. The CDR3 extends over 16 amino acids. CDR3 in DNA: TGTGCCAGCTCACCACTACCAACATCACTAGCGGGAGGGGAGTTCTTC. This translates into CASSPLPTSLAGGEFF.

The chain links TRBV5-8 to TRBJ2-1; TRBD1 is a possible D gene (5 bases). This CDR3 is 15 amino acids long. V lost 3 bases to trimming and J lost 2 bases, with 12 bases between them. Germline values: CDR1 SGHTS, CDR2 YDEGEE. CDR3 sequence: CASSSAGYPYNEQFF. In nucleotides, the CDR3 is TGTGCCAGCAGCTCTGCAGGGTACCCCTACAATGAGCAGTTCTTC. Supplemented by reference TRBV5-8 and TRBJ2-1, the full variable domain reads EAGVTQSPTHLIKTRGQQATLRCSPISGHTSVYWYQQALGLGLQFLLWYDEGEERNRGNFPPRFSGRQFPNYSSELNVNALELEDSALYLCASSSAGYPYNEQFFGPGTRLTVL.

The rearrangement links TRBV7-2 to TRBJ1-2, with D unclear. Trimming removed 4 bases at V and 7 bases at J, with 19 bases between. Germline values: CDR1 SGHTA, CDR2 FQGNSA. The CDR3 length is 15 residues. The CDR3 DNA reads as TGTGCCAGCAGCTCCTCCGGACGGACTTCGGGTGGCTACACCTTC. This sequence encodes CASSSSGRTSGGYTF.

The chain couples TRBV10-1 to TRBJ2-3, with D maybe TRBD2 (5 bases). CDR3 length: 16 amino acids. CDR1 and CDR2 from the germline V gene are WNHNN and SYGVQD (reference sequence). Between the trimmed V and J ends, which lost 1 base and 2 bases, there was a span of 13 bases. The DNA of the CDR3 is TGCGCCAGCAGTGAGTTAGTGGGAGTAAACACAGATACGCAGTATTTT. It codes for CASSELVGVNTDTQYF.

The chain has TRBV5-1 and TRBJ2-1; D is perhaps TRBD1 (5 bases). This CDR3 is 11 amino acids long. Trimming stripped 0 bases from V and 10 bases from J, with 5 bases between. CDR1 is SGHRS, CDR2 YFSETQ, per germline. The CDR3 bases are TGCGCCAGCAGCTTGGAGGGGGAGCAGTTCTTC. It specifies CASSLEGEQFF. The whole variable domain, filled in from reference TRBV5-1 and TRBJ2-1, reads KAGVTQTPRYLIKTRGQQVTLSCSPISGHRSVSWYQQTPGQGLQFLFEYFSETQRNKGNFPGRFSGRQFSNSRSEMNVSTLELGDSALYLCASSLEGEQFFGPGTRLTVL.

The genes are TRBV6-6 and TRBJ1-2; the D gene is possibly TRBD1 (6 bases). CDR1 and CDR2 from the germline V gene are MNHNY and SVGAGI (reference sequence). The CDR3 consists of 14 residues. V dropped 8 bases and J dropped 8 bases, with 21 bases sitting between them. The CDR3 sequence is CASSTDLKGGGYTF. The CDR3, as DNA: TGTGCCAGCTCTACGGACCTCAAGGGGGGGGGCTACACCTTC.

The V gene is TRBV5-1, the J gene TRBJ1-2; D is uncertain. The germline V gene encodes CDR1 SGHRS and CDR2 YFSETQ. The CDR3 is 15 residues long. Trimming stripped 4 bases from V and 8 bases from J, with 21 bases between. CDR3 residues: CASSATGPNLSGYTF. For the CDR3, the DNA is TGCGCCAGCAGCGCGACGGGTCCAAACCTATCCGGCTACACCTTC. Supplemented by reference TRBV5-1 and TRBJ1-2, the full variable domain reads KAGVTQTPRYLIKTRGQQVTLSCSPISGHRSVSWYQQTPGQGLQFLFEYFSETQRNKGNFPGRFSGRQFSNSRSEMNVSTLELGDSALYLCASSATGPNLSGYTFGSGTRLTVV.

This clone has just a few counts. The CDR3 region is CAISEWDSTGYTF. CDR3 nucleotides: TGTGCCATCAGTGAGTGGGACAGTACTGGCTACACCTTC. The rearrangement uses TRBV10-3 and TRBJ1-2; 7 nucleotides line up with TRBD1. The germline gives CDR1 ENHRY, CDR2 SYGVKD. The CDR3 is made up of 13 amino acids. The V segment lost 1 base and the J segment 7 bases; nucleotides outside the gene matches: 3.

To note about this clone: At the DNA level, this CDR3 is encoded by other sequences in the same sample as well. This chain uses TRBV14 with TRBJ1-2; D may be TRBD1 (5 bases). V gave up 4 bases and J gave up 12 bases, with 18 bases separating them. CDR3 length: 13 amino acids. The germline gives CDR1 SGHDN, CDR2 FVKESK. The DNA of the CDR3 is TGTGCCAGCAGCCCCATAGGATGGCAGGGAAACACCTTC. Its translation: CASSPIGWQGNTF.

V and J are TRBV7-6 and TRBJ2-2; the match to TRBD2 covers 7 bases. CDR1 is SGHVS, CDR2 FNYEAQ, per germline. V lost 3 bases, J lost 3 bases, and 1 base stayed unmatched. This CDR3 has 14 residues. The chain's CDR3 is CASSLGGDTGELFF. As DNA, the CDR3 is TGTGCCAGCAGCTTGGGGGGGGACACCGGGGAGCTGTTTTTT.

Concerning this clone itself: This specimen includes other DNA sequences encoding the same CDR3. V and J are TRBV9 and TRBJ1-5; 8 nucleotides line up with TRBD1. Germline-derived CDR1 and CDR2 are SGDLS and YYNGEE. The length of the CDR3 is 13 residues. The ends lost 9 bases at V and 5 bases at J; junction bases unmatched: 7. Here the CDR3 DNA reads TGTGCCACCCCGGGACAGGAGTATCAGCCCCAGCATTTT. Protein product: CATPGQEYQPQHF.

This clone was seen once. CDR3 sequence: CASSFVMTGMNTEAFF. CDR3 bases: TGTGCCAGCAGTTTTGTGATGACAGGGATGAACACTGAAGCTTTCTTT. This chain links TRBV27 with TRBJ1-1; 7 bases fit TRBD1. V shed 3 bases, J shed 0 bases, and the junction held 7 bases outside the gene matches. Germline lookup yields CDR1 MNHEY and CDR2 SMNVEV (reference sequence). The CDR3 runs to 16 residues.